This T cell receptor (beta chain) emerged from a study of siplizumab effects on memory and regulatory T cells. Using immunoSEQ multiplex PCR, the repertoire was profiled, and TCRdb retains in-frame clones only, with some absent. The data hold fewer than 80,000 clones, with 93% observed a single time. Study outcomes and limitations: In the presence of siplizumab, alloreactive sequences traceable to unstimulated CD4+ memory cells were significantly reduced. With siplizumab, mappable alloreactive CD4+ clones averaged approximately 70% Treg-derived, versus roughly 25% in controls. Memory cells seemed less diverse than naive T cells, which also seemed major contributors to the alloresponse.

Comments on this clone: Its antigen is undetermined.

Trimming cost V 8 bases and J 0 bases, with 11 bases left between them. Per the germline V gene, CDR1 is LNHDA and CDR2 is SQIVND (reference sequence). The CDR3 extends over 13 amino acids. The clonotype originates from a human donor in good health. The specimen sequenced was CD8+ T cells sorted from blood. The chain couples TRBV19 to TRBJ2-7; possible D gene TRBD1, 6 bases. The DNA for the CDR3 is TGTGCCAGTGCTCGGACAGCCTCCTACGAGCAGTACTTC. Translating it yields CASARTASYEQYF.